This T cell receptor (beta chain) was found in a study of T cell responses to AZD1222 COVID-19 vaccine. The assay was immunoSEQ multiplex PCR, and TCRdb's table has in-frame clones only and misses some. The sample has approximately 130,000 clones; 65% to 90% are singletons. The CDR3 length is 18 residues. Germline V gene sequence: CDR1 SGHRS, CDR2 YFSETQ. Trimming left V 2 bases short and J 12 bases short, with 27 bases between. The chain is built from TRBV5-1 and TRBJ1-6, with a tentative D call TRBD1 (6 bases). This sequence was found in an adult who received the MenACWY meningococcal vaccine as a control. The sample in question was peripheral blood, obtained 28 days after the second dose of the MenACWY control vaccine. The CDR3 DNA reads TGCGCCAGCAGCTTTGGGGGGGCACGGGTGGATGCCGAAGTACCCCTCCACTTT. Its protein product is CASSFGGARVDAEVPLHF.